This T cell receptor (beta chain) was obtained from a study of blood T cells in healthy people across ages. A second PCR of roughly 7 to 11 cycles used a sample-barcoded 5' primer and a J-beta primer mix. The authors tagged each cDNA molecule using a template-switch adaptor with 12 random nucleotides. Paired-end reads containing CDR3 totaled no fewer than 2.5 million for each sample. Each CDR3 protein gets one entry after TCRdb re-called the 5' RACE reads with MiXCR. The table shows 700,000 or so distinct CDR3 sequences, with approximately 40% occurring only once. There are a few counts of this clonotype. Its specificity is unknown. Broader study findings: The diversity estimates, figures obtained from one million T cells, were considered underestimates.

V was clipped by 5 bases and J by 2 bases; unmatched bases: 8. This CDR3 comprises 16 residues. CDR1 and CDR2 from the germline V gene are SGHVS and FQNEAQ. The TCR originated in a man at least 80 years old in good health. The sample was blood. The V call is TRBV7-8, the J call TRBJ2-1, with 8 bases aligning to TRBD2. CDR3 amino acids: CASSQPTGGAYNEQFF. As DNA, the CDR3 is TGTGCCAGCAGCCAACCCACCGGGGGGGCCTACAATGAGCAGTTCTTC. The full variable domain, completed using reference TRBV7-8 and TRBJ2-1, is GAGVSQSPRYKVAKRGQDVALRCDPISGHVSLFWYQQALGQGPEFLTYFQNEAQLDKSGLPSDRFFAERPEGSVSTLKIQRTQQEDSAVYLCASSQPTGGAYNEQFFGPGTRLTVL.